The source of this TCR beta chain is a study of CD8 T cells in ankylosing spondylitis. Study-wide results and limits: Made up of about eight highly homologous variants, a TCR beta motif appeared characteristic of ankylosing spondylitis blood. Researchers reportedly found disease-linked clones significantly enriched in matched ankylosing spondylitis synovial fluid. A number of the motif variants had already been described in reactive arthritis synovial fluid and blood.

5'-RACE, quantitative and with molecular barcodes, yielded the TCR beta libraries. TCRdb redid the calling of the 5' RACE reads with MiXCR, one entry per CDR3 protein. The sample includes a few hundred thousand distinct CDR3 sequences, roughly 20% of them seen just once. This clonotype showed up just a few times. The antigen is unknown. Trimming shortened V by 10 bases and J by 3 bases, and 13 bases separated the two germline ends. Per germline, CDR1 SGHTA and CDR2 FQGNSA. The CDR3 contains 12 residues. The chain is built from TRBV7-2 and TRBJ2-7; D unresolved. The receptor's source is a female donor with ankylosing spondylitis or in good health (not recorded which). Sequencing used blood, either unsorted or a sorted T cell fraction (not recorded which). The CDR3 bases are TGTGCCACCGGCCGCCCCGGCTACGAGCAGTACTTC. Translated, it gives CATGRPGYEQYF.